This is a list of T cell receptor beta chains from one sample in a study of T-cell reconstitution after alpha-beta-depleted transplantation in children. A single record per CDR3 protein comes from TCRdb applying MiXCR to the PCR reads. Of roughly 200,000 distinct CDR3 sequences in the sample, about 8.4% were seen once. Sample: PBMCs, mostly from graft donor cells, taken 360 days after TCRalphabeta/CD19-depleted stem cell transplant. These receptors were taken from a male patient under 10 years old who had a stem cell transplant for acute myeloid leukemia, so the T cells may come from the graft donor. Each CDR3 is given without its conserved first and last residue. The D gene is left open where the match is weak.

CDR3aa: ASSLGGQGIHEQY
v_gene: TRBV28
d_gene: NA
j_gene: TRBJ2-7

CDR3aa: ASSMRTGELF
v_gene: TRBV7-2
d_gene: NA
j_gene: TRBJ2-2

CDR3aa: ASSYSQAGANVLT
v_gene: TRBV6-5
d_gene: NA
j_gene: TRBJ2-6

CDR3aa: ASSLVGGGGGTDTQY
v_gene: TRBV7-2
d_gene: TRBD2
j_gene: TRBJ2-3

CDR3aa: ASSWTGSSGQPQH
v_gene: TRBV5-1
d_gene: TRBD1
j_gene: TRBJ1-5

CDR3aa: ASSLTPSDTDTQY
v_gene: TRBV7-3
d_gene: NA
j_gene: TRBJ2-3

CDR3aa: ASGGQANTGELF
v_gene: TRBV4-3
d_gene: TRBD1
j_gene: TRBJ2-2

CDR3aa: ASKVHGKDTQY
v_gene: TRBV27
d_gene: NA
j_gene: TRBJ2-3

CDR3aa: ASGPGTGGTEAF
v_gene: TRBV5-1
d_gene: TRBD1
j_gene: TRBJ1-1

CDR3aa: ASSPNPGLLGGASYNEQF
v_gene: TRBV7-7
d_gene: NA
j_gene: TRBJ2-1

CDR3aa: SASTSGVGDTQY
v_gene: TRBV20-1
d_gene: TRBD2
j_gene: TRBJ2-3

CDR3aa: ASSFLAGLGPDTQY
v_gene: TRBV27
d_gene: NA
j_gene: TRBJ2-3

CDR3aa: ASSPTSGPSKRTDTQY
v_gene: TRBV11-1
d_gene: TRBD2
j_gene: TRBJ2-3

CDR3aa: ASSLASGPRQPQH
v_gene: TRBV12-3/TRBV12-4
d_gene: NA
j_gene: TRBJ1-5

CDR3aa: SVEDTDTQY
v_gene: TRBV29-1
d_gene: NA
j_gene: TRBJ2-3

CDR3aa: ASSKTPGTGICNEQF
v_gene: TRBV21-1
d_gene: NA
j_gene: TRBJ2-1

CDR3aa: ASSQDGDGANVLT
v_gene: TRBV4-1
d_gene: NA
j_gene: TRBJ2-6

CDR3aa: ASSLRQAEETQY
v_gene: TRBV5-1
d_gene: NA
j_gene: TRBJ2-5

CDR3aa: SARDARGSYEQY
v_gene: TRBV20-1
d_gene: NA
j_gene: TRBJ2-7

CDR3aa: ASSPPETGAAKNIQY
v_gene: TRBV3-1
d_gene: TRBD1
j_gene: TRBJ2-4

CDR3aa: ASSYPLAGGPYQETQY
v_gene: TRBV7-9
d_gene: TRBD2
j_gene: TRBJ2-5

CDR3aa: ASNRRTVPSGANVLT
v_gene: TRBV12-3/TRBV12-4
d_gene: NA
j_gene: TRBJ2-6

CDR3aa: SARRGGVYNEQF
v_gene: TRBV20-1
d_gene: NA
j_gene: TRBJ2-1

CDR3aa: AILRDTGELF
v_gene: TRBV2
d_gene: NA
j_gene: TRBJ2-2

CDR3aa: ASSLMQGAYEQY
v_gene: TRBV27
d_gene: TRBD1
j_gene: TRBJ2-7

CDR3aa: AISDPNTNLAYEQY
v_gene: TRBV10-3
d_gene: NA
j_gene: TRBJ2-7

CDR3aa: ASSFGPSSGANVLT
v_gene: TRBV6-5
d_gene: NA
j_gene: TRBJ2-6

CDR3aa: SARRGQGYTDTQY
v_gene: TRBV20-1
d_gene: TRBD1
j_gene: TRBJ2-3

CDR3aa: ASSSHRNSYNEQF
v_gene: TRBV19
d_gene: NA
j_gene: TRBJ2-1

CDR3aa: ASSYRQGTDTQY
v_gene: TRBV6-5
d_gene: NA
j_gene: TRBJ2-3

CDR3aa: ASSGAADTQY
v_gene: TRBV25-1
d_gene: NA
j_gene: TRBJ2-3

CDR3aa: ASSADNRGGNTIY
v_gene: TRBV12-3/TRBV12-4
d_gene: TRBD1
j_gene: TRBJ1-3

CDR3aa: ASSLEGVDQPQH
v_gene: TRBV7-9
d_gene: NA
j_gene: TRBJ1-5

CDR3aa: ASTSTGGVSNQPQH
v_gene: TRBV27
d_gene: NA
j_gene: TRBJ1-5

CDR3aa: SSSYGGKAYNEQF
v_gene: TRBV6-5
d_gene: NA
j_gene: TRBJ2-1

CDR3aa: SVPLFEGYT
v_gene: TRBV20-1
d_gene: NA
j_gene: TRBJ1-2

CDR3aa: ASSFDGNTEAF
v_gene: TRBV28
d_gene: NA
j_gene: TRBJ1-1

CDR3aa: SARDEGQGIFPPCMNTEAF
v_gene: TRBV20-1
d_gene: TRBD1
j_gene: TRBJ1-1

CDR3aa: ASSLVPQGAQPQH
v_gene: TRBV12-3/TRBV12-4
d_gene: NA
j_gene: TRBJ1-5

CDR3aa: ASSLDKKAGELF
v_gene: TRBV7-9
d_gene: NA
j_gene: TRBJ2-2

CDR3aa: ASSLLKDTEAF
v_gene: TRBV7-3
d_gene: NA
j_gene: TRBJ1-1

CDR3aa: ASSLFGKGEQY
v_gene: TRBV12-3/TRBV12-4
d_gene: NA
j_gene: TRBJ2-7

CDR3aa: ASSVWGGWQKF
v_gene: TRBV2
d_gene: NA
j_gene: TRBJ2-1

CDR3aa: ASSLLGGEYNEQF
v_gene: TRBV7-2
d_gene: TRBD1
j_gene: TRBJ2-1

CDR3aa: ASRPGGSTDTQY
v_gene: TRBV12-3/TRBV12-4
d_gene: NA
j_gene: TRBJ2-3

CDR3aa: ASSPQGRGGTEAF
v_gene: TRBV7-2
d_gene: NA
j_gene: TRBJ1-1

CDR3aa: ASSLLQGTTEAF
v_gene: TRBV5-1
d_gene: NA
j_gene: TRBJ1-1